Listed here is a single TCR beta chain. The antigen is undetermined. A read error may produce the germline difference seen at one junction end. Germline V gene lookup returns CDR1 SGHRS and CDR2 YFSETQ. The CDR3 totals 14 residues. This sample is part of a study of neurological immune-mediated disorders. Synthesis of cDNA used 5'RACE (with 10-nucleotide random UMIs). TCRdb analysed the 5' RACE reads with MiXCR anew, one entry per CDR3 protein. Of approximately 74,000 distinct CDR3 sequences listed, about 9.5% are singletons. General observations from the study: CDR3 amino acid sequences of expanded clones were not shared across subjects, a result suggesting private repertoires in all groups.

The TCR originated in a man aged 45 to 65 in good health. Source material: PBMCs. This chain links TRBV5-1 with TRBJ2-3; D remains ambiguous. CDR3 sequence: CASSLALEADTQYF. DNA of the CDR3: TGCGCCAGCAGCTTGGCCTTAGAGGCAGATACACAGTATTTT.